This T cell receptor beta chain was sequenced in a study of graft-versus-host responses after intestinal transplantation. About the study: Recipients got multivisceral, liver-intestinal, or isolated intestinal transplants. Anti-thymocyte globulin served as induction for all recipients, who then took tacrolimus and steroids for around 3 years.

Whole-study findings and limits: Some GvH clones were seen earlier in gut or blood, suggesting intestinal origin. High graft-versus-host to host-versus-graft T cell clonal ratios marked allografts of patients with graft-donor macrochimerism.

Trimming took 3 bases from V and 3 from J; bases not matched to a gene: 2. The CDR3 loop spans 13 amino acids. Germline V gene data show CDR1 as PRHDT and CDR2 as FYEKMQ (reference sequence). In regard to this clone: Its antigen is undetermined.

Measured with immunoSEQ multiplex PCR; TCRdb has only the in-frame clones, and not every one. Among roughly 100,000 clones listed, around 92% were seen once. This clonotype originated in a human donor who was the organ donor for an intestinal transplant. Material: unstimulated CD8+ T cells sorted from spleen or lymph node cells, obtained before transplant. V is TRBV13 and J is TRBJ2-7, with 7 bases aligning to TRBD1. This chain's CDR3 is CASSFWDSYEQYF. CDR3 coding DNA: TGTGCCAGCAGCTTTTGGGACAGCTACGAGCAGTACTTC.